This record looks at one T cell receptor (beta chain) sequence and its context. As yet, its antigen is unknown. What was sequenced were expressed TCRB transcripts, since all of the isolated RNA had been reverse transcribed. This table comes from immunoSEQ multiplex PCR, and its TCRdb copy is limited to in-frame clones, with some not included. This sample has about 160,000 clones, with almost 8% found just once. This sample stems from a study of beta chain features in type 1 diabetes. The study's findings and limits: Across all four CD4+ subsets, people with type 1 diabetes showed modestly shorter TCRB CDR3s. Researchers reported that naive, central memory and Treg TCRB repertoires appeared more similar in patients than in healthy donors.

The CDR3 covers 19 residues. The ends were cut back, 2 bases at V and 0 bases at J, with 23 bases in the middle. Germline CDR1 MDHEN, CDR2 SYDVKM. The specimen was central memory CD4+ T cells from blood. The TCR sequence derives from a man between 18 and 35 years old with type 1 diabetes. This chain uses TRBV28 with TRBJ2-7; D is undetermined. The CDR3 DNA reads as TGTGCCAGCAGTTTAGCAAAGCCAGCTCGACAAAGATACTCCTACGAGCAGTACTTC. Its translation is CASSLAKPARQRYSYEQYF. Together with reference TRBV28 and TRBJ2-7, the CDR3 gives the full variable domain: DVKVTQSSRYLVKRTGEKVFLECVQDMDHENMFWYRQDPGLGLRLIYFSYDVKMKEKGDIPEGYSVSREKKERFSLILESASTNQTSMYLCASSLAKPARQRYSYEQYFGPGTRLTVT.